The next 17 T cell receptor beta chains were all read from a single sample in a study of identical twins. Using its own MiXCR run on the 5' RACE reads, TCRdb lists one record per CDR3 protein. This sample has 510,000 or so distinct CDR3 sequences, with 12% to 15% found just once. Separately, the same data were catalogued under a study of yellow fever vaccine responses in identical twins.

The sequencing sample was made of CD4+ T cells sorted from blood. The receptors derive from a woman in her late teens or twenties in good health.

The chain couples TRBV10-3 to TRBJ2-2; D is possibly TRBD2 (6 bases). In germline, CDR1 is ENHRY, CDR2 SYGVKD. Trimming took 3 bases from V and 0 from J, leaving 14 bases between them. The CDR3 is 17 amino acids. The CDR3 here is CAISEPPGAANTGELFF. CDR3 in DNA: TGTGCCATCAGTGAACCCCCGGGAGCCGCGAACACCGGGGAGCTGTTTTTT.

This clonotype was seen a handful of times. CDR3 sequence: CASSQEGQGGNQPQHF. The CDR3, as DNA: TGTGCCAGCAGCCAAGAGGGACAGGGGGGCAATCAGCCCCAGCATTTT. The rearrangement links TRBV3-1 to TRBJ1-5; TRBD1 agrees at 11 bases. The CDR3 loop spans 16 amino acids. Unmatched junction bases numbered 0, after V lost 0 bases and J lost 2 bases. Germline CDR1 LGHDT, CDR2 YNNKEL (reference sequence). The full variable domain, rest sourced from reference TRBV3-1 and TRBJ1-5, is DTAVSQTPKYLVTQMGNDKSIKCEQNLGHDTMYWYKQDSKKFLKIMFSYNNKELIINETVPNRFSPKSPDKAHLNLHINSLELGDSAVYFCASSQEGQGGNQPQHFGDGTRLSIL.

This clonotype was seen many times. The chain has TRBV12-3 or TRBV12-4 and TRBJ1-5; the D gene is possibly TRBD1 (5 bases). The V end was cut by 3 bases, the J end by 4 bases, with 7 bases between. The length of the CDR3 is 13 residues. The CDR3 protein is CASSLGPNQPQHF. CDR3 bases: TGTGCCAGCAGTTTGGGGCCTAATCAGCCCCAGCATTTT.

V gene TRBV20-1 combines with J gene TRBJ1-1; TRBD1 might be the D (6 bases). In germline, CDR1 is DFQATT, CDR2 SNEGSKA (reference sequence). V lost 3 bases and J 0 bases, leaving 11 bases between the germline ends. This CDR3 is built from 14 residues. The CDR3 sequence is CSARGAQVNTEAFF. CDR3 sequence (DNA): TGCAGTGCTAGGGGGGCACAGGTGAACACTGAAGCTTTCTTT.

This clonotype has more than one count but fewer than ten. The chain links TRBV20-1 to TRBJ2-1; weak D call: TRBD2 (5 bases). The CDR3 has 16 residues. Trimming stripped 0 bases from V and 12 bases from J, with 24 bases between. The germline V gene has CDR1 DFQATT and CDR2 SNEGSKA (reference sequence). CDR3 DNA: TGCAGTGCTAGAGATCTAATACTGACCGGGGTTTATCGGCAGTTCTTC. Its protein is CSARDLILTGVYRQFF.

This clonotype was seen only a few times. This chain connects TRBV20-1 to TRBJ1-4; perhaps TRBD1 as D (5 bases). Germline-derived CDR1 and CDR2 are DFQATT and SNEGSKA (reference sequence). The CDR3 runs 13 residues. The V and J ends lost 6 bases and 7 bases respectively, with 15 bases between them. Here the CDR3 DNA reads TGCAGTGCCGCCCGCGGGACTGTTGAAAAACTGTTTTTT. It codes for CSAARGTVEKLFF.

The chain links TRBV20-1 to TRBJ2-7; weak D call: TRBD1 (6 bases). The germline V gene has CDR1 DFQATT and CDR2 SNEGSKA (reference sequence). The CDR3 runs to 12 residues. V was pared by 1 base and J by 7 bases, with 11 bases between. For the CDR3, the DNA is TGCAGTGCTAGAGGACAGGTGGGGGAGCAGTACTTC. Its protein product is CSARGQVGEQYF.

CDR3 protein: CASSRGTGASYEQYV. The CDR3 bases are TGTGCCAGCAGCCGGGGGACAGGGGCCTCCTACGAGCAGTACGTC. J is TRBJ2-7 and V is TRBV12-3 or TRBV12-4, with 10 bases aligning to TRBD1. Trimming cost V 6 bases and J 0 bases; bases outside gene matches: 5. The CDR3 covers 15 residues.

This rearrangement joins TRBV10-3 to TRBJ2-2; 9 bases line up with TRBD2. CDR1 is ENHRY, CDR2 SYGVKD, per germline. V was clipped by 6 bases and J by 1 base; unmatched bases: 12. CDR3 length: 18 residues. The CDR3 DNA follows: TGTGCCATCAGATCCAGCCAGCGGGGGGCCCTGAACACCGGGGAGCTGTTTTTT. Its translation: CAIRSSQRGALNTGELFF.

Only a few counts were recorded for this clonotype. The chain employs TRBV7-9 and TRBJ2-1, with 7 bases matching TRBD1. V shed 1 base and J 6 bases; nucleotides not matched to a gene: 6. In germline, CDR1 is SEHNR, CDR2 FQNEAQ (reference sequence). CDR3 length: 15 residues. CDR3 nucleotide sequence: TGTGCCAGCAGCTTAGTAGGGGGCGGCTTCAATGAGCAGTTCTTC. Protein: CASSLVGGGFNEQFF.

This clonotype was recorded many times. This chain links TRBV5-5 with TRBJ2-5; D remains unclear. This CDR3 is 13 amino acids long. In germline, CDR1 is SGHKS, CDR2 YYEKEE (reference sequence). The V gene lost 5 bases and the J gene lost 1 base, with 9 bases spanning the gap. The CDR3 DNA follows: TGTGCCAGCAGTTCCAAACCCCAAGAGACCCAGTACTTC. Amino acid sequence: CASSSKPQETQYF.

The CDR3 nucleotides read TGTGCCAGCAGCCAAGATATCACGGGGGGGCCGGCCCCCGAGCAGTTCTTC. It encodes CASSQDITGGPAPEQFF. The rearrangement joins TRBV3-1 to TRBJ2-1; 8 nucleotides agree with TRBD2. Looked up from germline, CDR1 is LGHDT and CDR2 is YNNKEL (reference sequence). The CDR3 sequence is 17 residues long. Trimming cost V 0 bases and J 10 bases; bases outside gene matches: 14.

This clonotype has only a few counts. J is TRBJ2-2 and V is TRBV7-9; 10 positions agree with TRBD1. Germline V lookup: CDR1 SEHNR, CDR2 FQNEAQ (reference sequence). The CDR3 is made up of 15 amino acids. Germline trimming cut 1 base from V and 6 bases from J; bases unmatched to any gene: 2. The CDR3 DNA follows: TGTGCCAGCAGCTTAGAGGACAGGGGGTCCGGGGAGCTGTTTTTT. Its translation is CASSLEDRGSGELFF. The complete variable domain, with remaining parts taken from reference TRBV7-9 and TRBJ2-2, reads DTGVSQNPRHKITKRGQNVTFRCDPISEHNRLYWYRQTLGQGPEFLTYFQNEAQLEKSRLLSDRFSAERPKGSFSTLEIQRTEQGDSAMYLCASSLEDRGSGELFFGEGSRLTVL.

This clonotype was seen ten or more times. The CDR3 sequence: CASSLGDFYEQYF. As DNA, the CDR3 is TGTGCCAGCTCCCTTGGGGACTTCTACGAGCAGTACTTC. The chain recombines TRBV3-1 with TRBJ2-7; possible D gene TRBD2, 6 bases. This CDR3 has 13 amino acids. CDR1 is LGHDT, CDR2 YNNKEL, per germline (reference sequence). The V end was cut by 8 bases, the J end by 3 bases, with 14 bases between.

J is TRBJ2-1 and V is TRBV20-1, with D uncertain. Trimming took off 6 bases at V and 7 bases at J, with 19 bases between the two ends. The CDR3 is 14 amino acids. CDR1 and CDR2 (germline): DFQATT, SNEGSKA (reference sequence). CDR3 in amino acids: CSAYSRAVLNEQFF. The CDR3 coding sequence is TGCAGTGCATATTCTAGAGCCGTCTTAAATGAGCAGTTCTTC.

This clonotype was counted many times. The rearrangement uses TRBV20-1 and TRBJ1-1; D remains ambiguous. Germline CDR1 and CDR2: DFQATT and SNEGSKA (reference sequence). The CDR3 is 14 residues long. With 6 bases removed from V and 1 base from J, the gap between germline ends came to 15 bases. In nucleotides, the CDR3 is TGCAGTGCGCCGAGGGAAGTCGGGAACACTGAAGCTTTCTTT. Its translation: CSAPREVGNTEAFF.

The CDR3 loop is CSAPRLAGGPGEQYF. The CDR3 bases are TGCAGTGCTCCCCGACTAGCGGGAGGGCCAGGGGAGCAGTACTTC. This rearrangement joins TRBV20-1 to TRBJ2-7; the match to TRBD2 covers 14 bases. The CDR3 is 15 residues long. Germline CDR1 is DFQATT and CDR2 is SNEGSKA (reference sequence). The ends lost 5 bases at V and 7 bases at J; junction bases unmatched: 10.